Listed here are 7 T cell receptor beta chains from one sample, sequenced in a study of shared clonotypes between healthy human individuals. Produced via immunoSEQ multiplex PCR; TCRdb's table is partial and in-frame only. The sample contains about 1.4 million clones, approximately 96% of which appear only once. Sequenced input: naive CD4+ T cells sorted from blood. Regarding subset: CD45RA+ positively selected. These receptors were collected from a man younger than 45 in good health.

J is TRBJ2-7 and V is TRBV18; 8 nucleotides line up with TRBD2. V lost 3 bases and J lost 7; bases outside the gene matches: 23. Germline CDR1 and CDR2: KGHSH and LQKENI. The CDR3 is made up of 19 amino acids. For the CDR3, the DNA is TGTGCCAGCTCACCGGGCCCTCGGGAGAATCGGGAGGGCCTGAAAGAGCAGTACTTC. Protein sequence: CASSPGPRENREGLKEQYF.

This chain's CDR3 is CASSAWTPQYSYNEQFF. CDR3 DNA sequence: TGTGCCAGCAGTGCTTGGACTCCACAGTACTCCTACAATGAGCAGTTCTTC. This chain uses TRBV6-1 with TRBJ2-1; a weak D match, TRBD2 (5 bases). The germline gives CDR1 MNHNS, CDR2 SASEGT. This CDR3 spans 17 amino acids. V lost 4 bases and J lost 0, with 16 bases in between.

The CDR3 loop is CASSAGHYNEQFF. CDR3 DNA: TGTGCCAGCAGCGCCGGACATTACAATGAGCAGTTCTTC. The chain links TRBV7-2 to TRBJ2-1, with D possibly being TRBD1 (5 bases). CDR1 and CDR2 (germline): SGHTA, FQGNSA. V shed 5 bases and J shed 4 bases, with 9 bases lying between them. There are 13 residues in the CDR3. The full variable domain, completed using reference TRBV7-2 and TRBJ2-1, is GAGVSQSPSNKVTEKGKDVELRCDPISGHTALYWYRQSLGQGLEFLIYFQGNSAPDKSGLPSDRFSAERTGGSVSTLTIQRTQQEDSAVYLCASSAGHYNEQFFGPGTRLTVL.

The gene calls are TRBV10-3 and TRBJ2-1; unclear D gene. Trimming removed 2 bases from V and 4 bases from J, with 6 bases in between. The CDR3 spans 13 residues. Germline-derived CDR1 and CDR2 are ENHRY and SYGVKD. CDR3 in DNA: TGTGCCATCAGTGAGGTCAGTTACAATGAGCAGTTCTTC. This gives the protein CAISEVSYNEQFF.

This clone was observed a single time. The genes are TRBV5-1 and TRBJ2-2, with 7 bases lining up with TRBD2. CDR3 length: 17 amino acids. Trimming at V came to 6 bases and at J to 6 bases, leaving 17 bases not matched to a gene. The V gene's germline CDR1 is SGHRS and CDR2 YFSETQ. The CDR3 sequence is CASNPRSGREYPGELFF. The CDR3 DNA sequence: TGCGCCAGCAACCCTCGAAGTGGGCGGGAGTACCCCGGGGAGCTGTTTTTT.

With regard to this clone: The same CDR3 also results from other DNA sequences found in this sample. This chain links TRBV19 with TRBJ1-1, with D uncertain. The CDR3 sequence is 14 residues long. In germline, CDR1 is LNHDA, CDR2 SQIVND (reference sequence). Trimming stripped 2 bases from V and 1 base from J, with 8 bases between. Written as DNA, the CDR3 is TGTGCCAGTAGTATACCGGGAGAGAACACTGAAGCTTTCTTT. Amino acids: CASSIPGENTEAFF.

This chain joins TRBV21-1 and TRBJ2-4; no DNA check was done on the table's D call, TRBD1. TRBV21-1 corresponds to a pseudogene. The CDR3 is 17 residues long. CDR3 sequence (DNA): TGTGCCAGCAGCGTACCTAGGACATCCCCCCCCAAAAACATTCAGTACTTC. It encodes CASSVPRTSPPKNIQYF.